This note documents a single T cell receptor beta chain sequence. This record comes from a study of blood T cell repertoires in COVID-19. As for the study in general: The United States, Italy and Spain provided the acute and convalescent COVID-19 samples. PBMCs, B-cell-depleted T cells, or T cells were the source of the cDNA or gDNA that made up the material.

In the authors' methods: Amplifying reference gene primers gave estimates of nucleated cell counts. Sequenced by immunoSEQ multiplex PCR; TCRdb stores in-frame clones only, minus some. V and J calls and clone size are those listed in that table; D and trimming were worked out from the DNA. The sample consists of 100,000 to 150,000 clones, over 75% of them appearing once. The CDR3 has 18 amino acids. Sample: peripheral blood. The chain employs TRBV21-1 and TRBJ1-1; the table's D call TRBD1 went unverified against the DNA. TRBV21-1 corresponds to a pseudogene. The TCR sequence derives from a man aged 45-65 years with acute or convalescent COVID-19. The CDR3 here is CASSTTGTGGLLGTEAFF. For the CDR3, the DNA is TGTGCCAGCAGCACAACCGGGACAGGGGGCCTTTTGGGCACTGAAGCTTTCTTT.